This T cell receptor beta chain came from a study of long-term antiretroviral therapy in people with HIV. Study-wide findings and caveats: The study collected no data on ART adherence, viral resistance or therapy changes.

CDR3 length: 15 residues. Trimming left V 5 bases short and J 13 bases short, with 25 bases between. The germline gives CDR1 SGHRS, CDR2 YFSETQ. A note on this clone: The antigen is unknown.

The libraries were made with immunoSEQ v3.0 at survey level. The repertoire was sequenced with immunoSEQ multiplex PCR; TCRdb's copy has only in-frame clones and lacks some. Of 23,000 or so clones in the sample, about nine tenths were seen once. The TCR was taken from a man in his late teens or twenties with HIV. The rearrangement links TRBV5-1 to TRBJ2-1, with D possibly matching TRBD1 (7 bases). The material sequenced was unsorted PBMCs, taken 0.2 years before starting antiretroviral therapy. CDR3 bases: TGCGCCAGCAGTCCTACTTCGGAAACAGGGGACTTTCAGTTCTTC. It is translated as CASSPTSETGDFQFF.